One and the same sample provided the 3 T cell receptor beta chains below, sequenced in a study of technical replicates of blood from a few donors. Generated by immunoSEQ multiplex PCR, the TCRdb table keeps only in-frame clones and is missing some. The sample includes 70,000 to 95,000 clones, approximately 94% of them seen just once. The sequencing input was T cells isolated from PBMCs. Every receptor here comes from a human donor in good health.

With regard to this clone: Compared with germline, one end of the junction differs, possibly owing to a read error. This chain joins TRBV6-6 and TRBJ2-3, with D possibly TRBD1 on 6 matching bases. The CDR3 runs to 15 residues. The germline V gene encodes CDR1 MNHNY and CDR2 SVGAGI (reference sequence). CDR3 bases: TGTGCCAGCCGTTACGGGACACTTAGCACAGATACGCAGTATTTT. This translates into CASRYGTLSTDTQYF.

The chain employs TRBV13 and TRBJ1-5; no clear D gene. Germline V gene lookup returns CDR1 PRHDT and CDR2 FYEKMQ (reference sequence). This CDR3 comprises 14 residues. Trimming removed 6 bases at V and 0 bases at J, with 9 bases between. DNA of the CDR3: TGTGCCAGCAGTAAGAGTAGTAGCAATCAGCCCCAGCATTTT. Translated: CASSKSSSNQPQHF.

The J gene is TRBJ1-5, the V gene TRBV28; 7 bases are shared with TRBD1. Losses at the gene ends were 5 bases for V and 4 bases for J; bases not matched to a gene: 11. Germline loops: CDR1 MDHEN, CDR2 SYDVKM. The length of the CDR3 is 16 residues. CDR3 DNA sequence: TGTGCCAGCAGTGCCATAGGGACAGCCCTAAATCAGCCCCAGCATTTT. It translates to CASSAIGTALNQPQHF. Full variable domain (rest looked up from reference TRBV28 and TRBJ1-5): DVKVTQSSRYLVKRTGEKVFLECVQDMDHENMFWYRQDPGLGLRLIYFSYDVKMKEKGDIPEGYSVSREKKERFSLILESASTNQTSMYLCASSAIGTALNQPQHFGDGTRLSIL.